The clone carrying this TCR beta chain came up a few times. Its antigen is undetermined. The diagnoses drew upon clinical symptoms, serum thyroxine and TRAb, thyroid ultrasound and orbital computed tomography. This record belongs to a study of T cells in Graves' hyperthyroidism and ophthalmopathy. Turning to the study itself: Peripheral blood was collected at initial diagnosis, before any treatment.

TCR beta CDR3 regions were amplified from RNA transcripts. TCR CDR3 underwent first-round RT-PCR with the HTBI primer set. TCRdb ran MiXCR on the multiplex PCR reads and lists one entry per CDR3 protein. Of 300,000 to 500,000 distinct CDR3 sequences listed, 15% are singletons. Whole-study results and caveats: In validation, the model predicted ophthalmopathy. These predictions came a median about 6.5 months before onset.

The germline V gene has CDR1 SEHNR and CDR2 FQNEAQ (reference sequence). The CDR3 extends over 12 amino acids. Trimming pared 0 bases from V and 9 bases from J, leaving 6 bases between. The specimen sequenced was blood. This receptor was obtained from a woman in her 30s with Graves' hyperthyroidism. The chain carries TRBV7-9 and TRBJ2-1; D unclear. The chain's CDR3 is CASSLATPEQFF. The CDR3 region has the DNA TGTGCCAGCAGCTTAGCGACGCCTGAGCAGTTCTTC.